This T cell receptor beta chain appears in the sequencing data of a study of T cells in Graves' hyperthyroidism and ophthalmopathy (dated by TCRdb to the late 2010s). For context, the study as a whole: Peripheral blood was collected at initial diagnosis, before any treatment. The 100 or so discovery patients were randomly split 7:3 into training and test sets. To identify distinguishing TCR V-J signatures, a discovery cohort of some 100 patients was used, comprising 40 to 45 with Graves' ophthalmopathy and 55 to 65 with stable Graves' hyperthyroidism. After blood sampling, hyperthyroidism patients were treated with methimazole at a starting dose of 30 mg daily, and ophthalmopathy patients were treated with high-dose intravenous methylprednisolone. The study also compared thyroid tissue and blood T-cell repertoires from several Graves' hyperthyroidism patients. The paper reports TCR Vbeta CDR3 sequencing of some 140 peripheral blood samples: 43 ophthalmopathy, over 70 hyperthyroidism and around 17 progressor patients. An independent validation cohort of under 20 hyperthyroidism patients and some 15 patients who later progressed to ophthalmopathy tested prospective prediction of ophthalmopathy. The paper's findings and limits, for the study overall: In validation, the model predicted progression to ophthalmopathy with 60% to 71% sensitivity and less than 75% specificity, a median of 6.5 months before onset. Most expanded thyroid clonotypes (frequency above 0.001) were also detected in blood, suggesting blood repertoires may reflect thyroid immune responses. No statistical method was used to fix the sample size in advance, and group allocation was not hidden from the investigators. A 13 V-J signature model separated ophthalmopathy from stable hyperthyroidism, with approximately 87% sensitivity and roughly 84% specificity in cross-validation and 80%/75% in testing.

The TCR beta CDR3 regions were amplified from the RNA transcripts. A first-round RT-PCR of the TCR CDR3 used the HTBI primer set with the Qiagen OneStep RT-PCR kit. Libraries were constructed in a second round of multiplex PCR, after which size selection and purification were performed. The libraries were sequenced on an Illumina HiSeq2000 using paired-end 100 bp reads. As for how the authors treated the data: SOAPnuke was used to process the raw data, throwing out any read that contained adapters or uncalled bases, had a mean Phred below 15, or lacked an exact constant-primer or identifier match. High-quality paired reads were merged using COPE v1.2.5, and each unique nucleotide sequence was defined as a clonotype. Clonotypes were aligned to IMGT TRBV, TRBD and TRBJ reference segments using MiTCR v1.1. The analysis included only V-J combinations with a frequency above 0.0001, which together covered approximately 99% of the repertoires. A TCS score was defined as the ratio between F50 (clonal expansion) and ExV (chaos), using BLOSUM62-based TCRdist between CDR3 peptides within each V-J. Welch's t-statistics and random forest reduced fewer than 600 V-J features to 13, which were used in a naive Bayes classifier (R e1071). TCRdb passed the public sequencing reads through fastp at Q25 and MiXCR, retaining productive beta sequences. Here each entry gathers all rows of one CDR3 protein and keeps the most common genes and DNA. The V and J calls and clone size are TCRdb's, not the authors'. The sample table shows some 510,000 distinct CDR3 sequences, and about a fifth are seen once. The ten largest make up approximately 26% of the sample.

This clonotype has more than one count but fewer than ten. No antigen is known for it. Per-base quality was not reported, and no clone a single base away is much larger than it. Graves' hyperthyroidism was defined as stable when no progression to ophthalmopathy occurred over 18 months of follow-up. Hyperthyroidism patients were aged 18 to 65 years and newly diagnosed, with disease duration of less than 2 months. Any patient with an uncontrolled infection, another autoimmune disease, pregnancy or lactation was excluded. Clinical symptoms, serum thyroxine and TRAb, thyroid ultrasound, and orbital computed tomography formed the basis for the diagnoses. PBMCs were separated from under 11 ml of fresh peripheral blood using Ficoll-Paque density gradient centrifugation. Total RNA was extracted with Trizol reagent, and quality was checked on an Agilent 2100 Bioanalyzer. Reading the germline V gene gives CDR1 MDHEN and CDR2 SYDVKM. V loses 6 bases at its end and J loses 2 bases; junction bases beyond the gene matches: 7. The CDR3 runs 14 residues from the cysteine to the phenylalanine. This entry keeps only the CDR3 DNA: 42 bases, framed from base 1.

Sequencing was carried out using blood. This clonotype was obtained from a man in his late teens or twenties with Graves' hyperthyroidism. This chain is built from TRBV28 and TRBJ2-7; 7 central bases correspond to TRBD1. The DNA sequence reads TGTGCCAGCAGCCGGACAGGCATTGCCTACGAGCAGTACTTC. The encoded protein is CASSRTGIAYEQYF.